Listed here are 32 T cell receptor beta chains from one sample, sequenced in a study of blood T cells in healthy people across ages. Primers used in a second PCR of roughly 7 to 12 cycles were a sample-barcoded 5' primer and a J-beta primer mix. MiXCR, applied by TCRdb to the 5' RACE reads, yields one record per CDR3 protein. The sample records about 840,000 distinct CDR3 sequences, roughly 29% being singletons. The sample was also reused in another study, on T cells of mothers and their children.

The sample was blood. These receptors all come from a middle-aged woman in good health.

This clonotype showed up just once. The rearrangement joins TRBV27 to TRBJ2-1, with TRBD1 matching over 9 bases. V dropped 5 bases and J dropped 8; count of bases not matched to a gene: 13. The V gene's germline CDR1 is MNHEY and CDR2 SMNVEV (reference sequence). The CDR3 runs 16 residues. The chain's CDR3 is CASSPTRDRVYDEQFF. The DNA of the CDR3 is TGTGCCAGCAGTCCGACCCGGGACAGGGTATATGATGAGCAGTTCTTC.

This clonotype was counted many times. This chain joins TRBV5-1 and TRBJ2-7; D not certain. Trimming pared 1 base from V and 2 bases from J, leaving 10 bases between. Germline V CDR1 and CDR2: SGHRS, YFSETQ. This CDR3 spans 14 amino acids. The CDR3 DNA sequence: TGCGCCAGCAGCTTGTCGCAGGCAGCCTACGAGCAGTACTTC. This encodes CASSLSQAAYEQYF.

The gene calls are TRBV4-3 and TRBJ2-2; D unresolved. Per the germline V gene, CDR1 is LGHNA and CDR2 is YSLEER. This CDR3 region has 13 residues. V dropped 1 base and J dropped 6 bases, with 6 bases sitting between them. CDR3 bases: TGCGCCAGCAGCCAAGTTCTAGCCGGGGAGCTGTTTTTT. It yields the protein CASSQVLAGELFF.

The chain is built from TRBV27 and TRBJ2-1; 7 bases match TRBD1. The DNA end lines up better with TRBJ2-7; the J call may be wrong. The CDR3 has 16 residues. CDR1 MNHEY and CDR2 SMNVEV come from the germline V gene (reference sequence). The CDR3 DNA reads TGTGCCAGCAGTTTATCGTTCGGCAGGGGGTTCGACGAGCAGTACTTC. This codes for CASSLSFGRGFDEQYF.

V and J are TRBV12-3 or TRBV12-4 and TRBJ2-3; 12 nucleotides agree with TRBD1. After removal of 5 bases from V and 0 bases from J, the junction contained 6 bases not matched to a gene. The CDR3 spans 17 residues. The CDR3 bases are TGTGCCAGCAGTGGGACAGGGGGCGCGGATAGCACAGATACGCAGTATTTT. It encodes CASSGTGGADSTDTQYF.

This clonotype was counted ten times or more. The genes are TRBV20-1 and TRBJ2-7, with D tentatively TRBD1 or TRBD2 (6 bases each). With 1 base removed from V and 2 bases from J, the gap between germline ends came to 15 bases. Per germline, CDR1 DFQATT and CDR2 SNEGSKA (reference sequence). The CDR3 is 15 residues long. CDR3 sequence reads: CSARVGGGRTYEQYF. The CDR3 coding sequence is TGCAGTGCTAGAGTCGGAGGGGGTAGAACCTACGAGCAGTACTTC.

In its sample, this clonotype was seen many times. The chain employs TRBV9 and TRBJ2-7; 7 positions agree with TRBD2. In germline, CDR1 is SGDLS, CDR2 YYNGEE. With V trimmed by 3 bases and J by 4 bases, 10 bases remained unmatched. The CDR3 has 15 residues. CDR3 DNA: TGTGCCAGCAGCGCCCCTTTGACTAGCAATTACGAGCAGTACTTC. Protein product: CASSAPLTSNYEQYF.

This clonotype was detected ten times or more. This rearrangement joins TRBV5-6 to TRBJ2-2; D is undetermined. Looked up from germline, CDR1 is SGHDT and CDR2 is YYEEEE. V lost 2 bases, J lost 5 bases, and 4 bases lay in between. The CDR3 extends over 12 amino acids. This CDR3 is CASSFPTGELFF. Written as DNA, the CDR3 is TGTGCCAGCAGCTTCCCGACCGGGGAGCTGTTTTTT.

The table lists this clonotype with a few counts. The chain employs TRBV5-4 and TRBJ2-5, with D possibly TRBD1 on 6 matching bases. Trimming removed 4 bases from V and 5 bases from J, with 12 bases in between. Looked up from germline, CDR1 is SGHNT and CDR2 is YYREEE (reference sequence). The CDR3 runs to 13 residues. CDR3 nucleotides: TGTGCCAGCAGCGAGAGGACAGACGAGACCCAGTACTTC. Its translation is CASSERTDETQYF.

This clonotype turned up a few times. The V call is TRBV27, the J call TRBJ1-4; no firm D call. The V end was cut by 5 bases, the J end by 8 bases, with 12 bases between. Germline CDR1 MNHEY, CDR2 SMNVEV (reference sequence). The CDR3 extends over 13 amino acids. In DNA form, the CDR3 reads TGTGCCAGCAGTAGGGTATCGCGGGAAAAACTGTTTTTT. Its translation: CASSRVSREKLFF.

This clonotype was seen a single time. The chain employs TRBV12-3 or TRBV12-4 and TRBJ2-3, with 9 bases that match TRBD2. The CDR3 extends over 17 amino acids. V shed 0 bases and J 6 bases; nucleotides not matched to a gene: 10. The DNA of the CDR3 is TGTGCCAGCAGTTTAGCGCCTCTAGCGGGGAGAATGGATACGCAGTATTTT. This sequence encodes CASSLAPLAGRMDTQYF.

V is TRBV2 and J is TRBJ2-1, with TRBD2 matching over 11 bases. CDR1 is SNHLY and CDR2 is FYNNEI in the germline V gene. V was clipped by 7 bases and J by 9 bases; unmatched bases: 11. The CDR3 loop spans 15 amino acids. The CDR3 bases are TGTGCCAGCACCCCGGGACTAGCGGTTAGTAGTGAGCAGTTCTTC. Translation gives CASTPGLAVSSEQFF.

This sequence joins TRBV6-2 or TRBV6-3 and TRBJ1-2; TRBD1 matches at 8 bases. The J segment lost 3 bases and the V segment lost 5 bases, leaving 14 bases of the junction unmatched. Germline V gene sequence: CDR1 MNHEY, CDR2 SVGEGT. The CDR3 is made up of 17 amino acids. As DNA, the CDR3 is TGTGCCAGCAGTCGACCCCGGGACAGGACGAATGACTATGGCTACACCTTC. Translating it yields CASSRPRDRTNDYGYTF.

The chain couples TRBV29-1 to TRBJ1-1; the match to TRBD1 covers 11 bases. Germline values: CDR1 SQVTM, CDR2 ANQGSEA. V was pared by 6 bases and J by 4 bases, with 4 bases of the junction left unmatched. There are 13 residues in the CDR3. CDR3 in amino acids: CSVEGTGGTEAFF. CDR3 nucleotide sequence: TGCAGCGTAGAGGGGACAGGGGGCACTGAAGCTTTCTTT.

The chain uses TRBV19 and TRBJ2-7; 8 nucleotides agree with TRBD1. CDR1 LNHDA and CDR2 SQIVND come from the germline V gene (reference sequence). The CDR3 extends over 14 amino acids. Losses at the gene ends were 5 bases for V and 7 bases for J; bases not matched to a gene: 10. CDR3 sequence reads: CASSPRQGRGEQYF. In DNA, the CDR3 is TGTGCCAGTAGTCCTCGACAGGGGCGGGGAGAGCAGTACTTC.

In this sample, this clonotype turned up a few times. The genes are TRBV7-2 and TRBJ1-4; 9 bases are a match to TRBD1. With 7 bases clipped from V and 5 bases from J, the junction kept 11 bases outside the gene matches. CDR1 is SGHTA, CDR2 FQGNSA, per germline. The CDR3 spans 16 residues. The CDR3 DNA reads as TGTGCCAGCACATTAGTGAGCGGGACAGGGAATGAAAAACTGTTTTTT. It yields the protein CASTLVSGTGNEKLFF. Looking up the rest from reference TRBV7-2 and TRBJ1-4 gives the full variable domain: GAGVSQSPSNKVTEKGKDVELRCDPISGHTALYWYRQSLGQGLEFLIYFQGNSAPDKSGLPSDRFSAERTGGSVSTLTIQRTQQEDSAVYLCASTLVSGTGNEKLFFGSGTQLSVL.

Remarks on this clonotype: It may be a read error: a sequence one base away is much more abundant. This sequence joins TRBV6-7 and TRBJ2-3; 9 positions match TRBD1. TRBV6-7 is labeled an ORF, and its function is uncertain. The CDR3 is 17 amino acids. The V segment lost 10 bases and the J segment 6 bases; nucleotides outside the gene matches: 20. DNA of the CDR3: TGTGCCATCGAGACTGTTGGGGACAGGGCAAAAGGGGATACGCAGTATTTT. Amino acid sequence: CAIETVGDRAKGDTQYF.

Concerning this clonotype itself: This may be a read error: a much more frequent sequence differs by one nucleotide. The chain is built from TRBV27 and TRBJ2-1, with TRBD2 matching over 8 bases. The germline V gene encodes CDR1 MNHEY and CDR2 SMNVEV (reference sequence). The trim removed 3 bases at V and 6 bases at J, leaving 7 bases unmatched. The CDR3 extends over 15 amino acids. As DNA, the CDR3 is TGTGCCAGCAGTTTGTCCGGGACTAGTGGCAATGAGCAGTTCTTC. Protein sequence: CASSLSGTSGNEQFF.

V is TRBV28 and J is TRBJ1-5; the D is unclear. Germline CDR1 is MDHEN and CDR2 is SYDVKM. This CDR3 has 12 residues. The CDR3 loop reads CAFGRYNQPQHF. The DNA for the CDR3 is TGTGCGTTCGGCAGGTACAATCAGCCCCAGCATTTT.

In regard to this clonotype: This may stem from a read error, because a much larger clone lies one nucleotide away. The chain joins TRBV9 to TRBJ2-7; D gene unclear. Germline V gives CDR1 SGDLS, CDR2 YYNGEE. CDR3 length equals 13 residues. Trimming stripped 5 bases from V and 3 bases from J, with 12 bases between. CDR3 sequence: CASRVSSGYEQYF. The CDR3 coding sequence is TGTGCCAGCAGGGTCTCCTCGGGCTACGAGCAGTACTTC.

Worth noting for this clonotype: This may be a read error: a much more frequent sequence differs by one nucleotide. The genes are TRBV5-1 and TRBJ2-5; the match to TRBD2 covers 11 bases. This CDR3 region has 15 residues. With V trimmed by 0 bases and J by 11 bases, 9 bases remained unmatched. In germline, CDR1 is SGHRS, CDR2 YFSETQ. The CDR3: CASSLAGSGGASQYF. CDR3 DNA sequence: TGCGCCAGCAGCTTGGCGGGTAGCGGGGGGGCGTCACAGTACTTC.

This clonotype came up many times. The genes are TRBV12-3 or TRBV12-4 and TRBJ1-5, with no clear D. V shed 6 bases and J shed 0 bases, with 12 bases lying between them. There are 15 residues in the CDR3. CDR3 bases: TGTGCCAGCAGGCAACAGACTTATAGCAATCAGCCCCAGCATTTT. It is translated as CASRQQTYSNQPQHF.

This clonotype was seen a handful of times. DNA for the CDR3: TGTGCCAGCAGCTCCAGAAGGGGGCCACAGCCCCAGCATTTT. This encodes CASSSRRGPQPQHF. The chain carries TRBV7-2 and TRBJ1-5, with TRBD1 matching over 7 bases. CDR1 is SGHTA, CDR2 FQGNSA, per germline. Trimming took 4 bases from V and 7 from J; bases not matched to a gene: 7. The CDR3 is 14 residues long.

To note about this clonotype: Sequence at one end of the junction differs from germline and may be a read error. V usage is TRBV7-9 and J usage is TRBJ2-1; 7 bases line up with TRBD2. The CDR3 runs 13 residues. Germline CDR1 SEHNR, CDR2 FQNEAQ (reference sequence). The CDR3 coding sequence is TGCGCCAGCAACTCAGAGGGAGGGAATGAGCAGTTCTTC. It specifies CASNSEGGNEQFF.

The gene calls are TRBV30 and TRBJ2-7, with D unclear. The J call could be wrong; TRBJ2-4 is a better fit for the DNA end. CDR3 length equals 12 residues. Germline CDR1 is GTSNPN and CDR2 is SVGIG (reference sequence). The CDR3 coding sequence is TGTGCCTGGAGTAGAGAGGCTAACATTCAGTACTTC. Translated, it gives CAWSREANIQYF.

This clonotype was found a few times. The chain couples TRBV20-1 to TRBJ1-2; 8 nucleotides agree with TRBD1. The length of the CDR3 is 13 residues. Per germline, CDR1 DFQATT and CDR2 SNEGSKA (reference sequence). With V trimmed by 5 bases and J by 3 bases, 5 bases remained unmatched. The CDR3 is CSAHLDRDYGYTF. CDR3 in DNA: TGCAGTGCTCACCTGGACAGGGACTATGGCTACACCTTC.

This chain joins TRBV29-1 and TRBJ1-1; TRBD1 might be the D (5 bases). The germline gives CDR1 SQVTM, CDR2 ANQGSEA. This CDR3 has 14 amino acids. Trimming took 4 bases from V and 0 from J, leaving 12 bases between them. The CDR3 coding sequence is TGCAGCGTTGGTTCCGGGACGGTGAACACTGAAGCTTTCTTT. Its protein product is CSVGSGTVNTEAFF.

The genes are TRBV12-3 or TRBV12-4 and TRBJ1-5, with a possible D match to TRBD1 (6 bases). V shed 4 bases and J shed 6 bases, with 19 bases lying between them. The length of the CDR3 is 16 residues. The DNA for the CDR3 is TGTGCCAGCAGTTCGTATTACAGGGAAAATGGTCAGCCCCAGCATTTT. Translation: CASSSYYRENGQPQHF.

This clonotype was picked up a small number of times. The chain combines TRBV7-2 with TRBJ2-7, with 11 bases fitting TRBD2. The CDR3 length is 15 residues. V shed 5 bases and J 2 bases; nucleotides not matched to a gene: 5. Looked up from germline, CDR1 is SGHTA and CDR2 is FQGNSA. The CDR3 region is CASSGLAGGAYEQYF. The CDR3 nucleotides read TGTGCCAGCAGCGGGCTAGCGGGGGGCGCCTACGAGCAGTACTTC.

This clonotype has just a few counts. The J gene is TRBJ2-1, the V gene TRBV5-1; TRBD2 agrees at 9 bases. The CDR3 contains 16 residues. Germline CDR1 and CDR2: SGHRS and YFSETQ. V lost 0 bases, J lost 7 bases, and 8 bases stayed unmatched. The CDR3 sequence is CASSLDGGGALNEQFF. DNA of the CDR3: TGCGCCAGCAGCTTGGATGGCGGGGGGGCATTAAATGAGCAGTTCTTC.

About this clonotype itself: This could be a read error, since a much larger clone is one nucleotide away. The V and J genes are TRBV2 and TRBJ2-7, with D unclear. The V gene's germline CDR1 is SNHLY and CDR2 FYNNEI. The CDR3 runs to 11 residues. The CDR3 DNA reads as TGTGTCACAACGAAGGAATACGAGCAGTACTTC. Encoded protein: CVTTKEYEQYF.

In its sample, this clonotype was seen many times. The chain links TRBV24-1 to TRBJ2-5, with no clear D. The V gene lost 4 bases and the J gene lost 5 bases, with 10 bases spanning the gap. Germline V lookup: CDR1 KGHDR, CDR2 SFDVKD. This CDR3 has 13 amino acids. DNA of the CDR3: TGTGCCACCAGTGACCCCGGCCGGGAGACCCAGTACTTC. Translated: CATSDPGRETQYF.